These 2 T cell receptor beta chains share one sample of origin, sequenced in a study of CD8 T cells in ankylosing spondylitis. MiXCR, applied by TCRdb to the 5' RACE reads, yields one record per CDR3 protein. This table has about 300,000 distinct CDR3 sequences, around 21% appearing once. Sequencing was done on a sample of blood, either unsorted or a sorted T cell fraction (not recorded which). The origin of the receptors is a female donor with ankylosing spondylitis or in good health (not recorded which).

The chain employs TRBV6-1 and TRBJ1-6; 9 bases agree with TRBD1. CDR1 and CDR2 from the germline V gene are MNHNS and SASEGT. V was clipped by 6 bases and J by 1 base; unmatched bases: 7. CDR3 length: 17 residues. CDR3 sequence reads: CASSRTGEVSYNSPLHF. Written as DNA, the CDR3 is TGTGCCAGCAGCCGGACAGGGGAAGTATCCTATAATTCACCCCTCCACTTT.

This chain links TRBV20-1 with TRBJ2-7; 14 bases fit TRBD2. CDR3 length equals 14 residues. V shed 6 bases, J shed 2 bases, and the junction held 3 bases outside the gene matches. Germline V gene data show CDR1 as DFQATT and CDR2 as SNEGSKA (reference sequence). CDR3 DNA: TGCAGTGCGATGACTAGCGGGAGGGCCTACGAGCAGTACTTC. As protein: CSAMTSGRAYEQYF.